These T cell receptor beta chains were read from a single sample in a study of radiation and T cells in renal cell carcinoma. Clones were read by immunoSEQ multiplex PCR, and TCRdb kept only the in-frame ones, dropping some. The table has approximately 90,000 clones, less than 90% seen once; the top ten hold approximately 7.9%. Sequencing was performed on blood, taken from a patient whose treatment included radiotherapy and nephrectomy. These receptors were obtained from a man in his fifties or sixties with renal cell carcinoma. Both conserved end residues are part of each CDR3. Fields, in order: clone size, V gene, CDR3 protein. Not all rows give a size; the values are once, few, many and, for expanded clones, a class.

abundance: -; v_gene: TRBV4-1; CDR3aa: CATSAGVNSGNTIYF
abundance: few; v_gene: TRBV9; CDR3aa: CASSVTGVYNEQFF
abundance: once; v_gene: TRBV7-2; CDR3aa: CASSYSLRVEQYF
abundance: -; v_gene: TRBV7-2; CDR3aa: CASSSKRGDYEQYF
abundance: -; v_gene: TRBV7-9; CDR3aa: CASSSRASNYGYTF
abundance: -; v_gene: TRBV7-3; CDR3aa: CASSPQGGYEQYF
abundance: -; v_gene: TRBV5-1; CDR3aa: CASSPSQGSDSTEQFF
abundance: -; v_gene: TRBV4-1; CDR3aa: CASSQDPRGADTQYF
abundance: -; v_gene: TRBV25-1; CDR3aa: CASSQTGQGATPLHF
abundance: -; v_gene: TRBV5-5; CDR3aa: CASSLRQDYEQYF
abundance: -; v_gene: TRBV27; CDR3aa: CASSLEGSGNTIYF
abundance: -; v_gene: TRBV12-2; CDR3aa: CASRKTGTRNTGELFF
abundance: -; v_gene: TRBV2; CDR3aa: CASSQGGGDYTF
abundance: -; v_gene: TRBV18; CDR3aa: CASSPFMTAPGSTDTQYF
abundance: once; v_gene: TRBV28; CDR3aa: CAIRDLRTDTQYF
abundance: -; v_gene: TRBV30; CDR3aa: CAWSRVGVRMEQFF
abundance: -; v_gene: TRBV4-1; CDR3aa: CASSQGPSADNSYEQYF
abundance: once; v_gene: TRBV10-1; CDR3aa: CASSDGQGSEQYF
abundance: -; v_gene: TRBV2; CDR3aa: CASRERTGQETQYF
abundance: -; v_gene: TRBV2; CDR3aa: CASSAPRDRGRYGNQPQHF
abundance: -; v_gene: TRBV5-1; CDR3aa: CASSLVPGEPEHEQFF
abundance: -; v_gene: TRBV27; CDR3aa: CASSLSRTGELFF
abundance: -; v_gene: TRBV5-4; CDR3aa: CASSFRLAGNNTEAFF
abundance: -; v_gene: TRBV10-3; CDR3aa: CAISEQGTNYGYTF
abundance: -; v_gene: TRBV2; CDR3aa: CASTTSGSYNEQFF
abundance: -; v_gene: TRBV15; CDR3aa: CATSRRNRGEETQYF
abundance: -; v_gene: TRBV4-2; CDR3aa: CASSRLTGGNSPLHF
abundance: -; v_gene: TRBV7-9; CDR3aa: CAQGQGASTDTQYF
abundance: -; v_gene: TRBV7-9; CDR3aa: CASSPSGTGNGLKQYF
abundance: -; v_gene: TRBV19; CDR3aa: CASSRTGRTEAFF
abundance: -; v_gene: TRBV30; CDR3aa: CAWSGADIGGPQHF
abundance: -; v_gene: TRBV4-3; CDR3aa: CASSQDWGTDSGGQPQHF
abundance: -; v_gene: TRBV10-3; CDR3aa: CAIRAVLGGLGTDTQYF
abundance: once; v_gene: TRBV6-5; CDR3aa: CASSSGGNTEAFF
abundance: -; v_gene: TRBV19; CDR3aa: CASSNRAGEQYF
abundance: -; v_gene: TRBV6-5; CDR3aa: CASSAASGGRYEQYF
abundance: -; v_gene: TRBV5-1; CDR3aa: CASSGGLREYEQYF
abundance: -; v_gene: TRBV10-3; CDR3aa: CATGPTEGTQYF